This entry concerns a single TCR beta chain. Its antigen remains unidentified. This record comes from a study of cytomegalovirus exposure and HLA in healthy donors. CDR3 length equals 15 residues. Germline V gene sequence: CDR1 MDHEN, CDR2 SYDVKM. J was trimmed by 3 bases and V by 3 bases; bases with no gene match: 4. Study-wide results and caveats: TCR beta V- and J-gene trimming, according to a later analysis, was linked to a missense DCLRE1C variant.

13 Jbeta primers and 60 Vbeta primers were used for the PCR. Measured with immunoSEQ multiplex PCR; TCRdb has only the in-frame clones, and not every one. The sample yields under 130,000 clones, 83% seen once. The gene calls are TRBV28 and TRBJ2-7; TRBD2 matches 11 bases. This receptor was identified in a man aged 18 to 30 in good health and CMV-seronegative. Sequencing was performed on PBMCs. This CDR3 is CASSLLTSGIYEQYF. CDR3 sequence (DNA): TGTGCCAGCAGTTTGTTGACTAGCGGGATCTACGAGCAGTACTTC.